This T cell receptor (beta chain) was obtained from a study of T cell responses to AZD1222 COVID-19 vaccine (dated by TCRdb to the early 2020s). Regarding the study in general: AZD1222 recipients given second doses at about 4 weeks or at about 12 weeks were pooled, since spike-specific TCR depth and breadth were not found to differ between the two schedules. TCR sequencing was performed for about 250 trial participants, of whom about 200 were given two doses of AZD1222 and approximately 25 were given two doses of MenACWY control vaccine. Enrollment into the trials was organized by age into subgroups of 18-55, 56-69 and 70-plus years, and those subgroups contained about 150, 27 and 61 TCR-sequenced participants, respectively. What the study reported, not specific to this receptor: Reportedly, close to half of the unique spike-specific TCRs recognized epitopes lying outside the regions that are mutated in the B.1.351 and B.1.1.7 variants. After two AZD1222 doses, both the breadth and the depth of spike-specific TCRs were significantly higher than at day 0 and than in MenACWY recipients. Vaccine-associated CD4 TCRs spanned the whole spike protein, with dominant responses in regions 160-218 and 743-854. Participants were mostly white British, with more females than males. The authors suggested clonal diversity may have been underestimated. The 56-69-year group was small, and its depth increase did not reach significance, likely because of low power. Because no samples from the day 14 peak response were available, repertoires could be characterized only after the peak T cell response. Conclusions about previously exposed vaccinees are limited because only six or seven AZD1222 recipients were SARS-CoV-2 seropositive at baseline.

The germline V gene gives CDR1 as SNHLY and CDR2 as FYNNEI. Trimming costs V 8 bases and J 7 bases, and their ends lie 15 bases apart. Measured from the cysteine to the phenylalanine, the CDR3 is 14 residues long. The entry retains the CDR3 DNA only, 42 bases that are in frame from base 1. What the time point label conveys for this sample: baseline before first vaccination. The vaccinee samples were drawn from two UK trials, COV001 and COV002, one of which was a single-blind randomized controlled phase 2/3 trial testing AZD1222 (ChAdOx1 nCoV-19) in healthy adults. Trial participant PBMC samples were collected at day 0 and day 28 after the second dose for TCRbeta chain sequencing. The CDR3 regions of human TCRbeta chains were analyzed by immunosequencing. For the original study's pipeline: Repertoire TCRs were matched against a reference library of SARS-CoV-2-specific TCRs generated with the MIRA antigen-specificity platform. Breadth meant the fraction of unique TCRs that were SARS-CoV-2-associated, whereas depth meant the fraction of total T cells that were SARS-CoV-2-associated. Using the MIRA data, every spike-specific TCR was mapped to the spike region that the TCR reacted to and assigned to either a CD4 or a CD8 class. Log10-transformed breadth and depth values were compared by one-way ANOVA with Sidak's multiple comparisons tests. Entries here come from immuneACCESS through TCRdb and include only in-frame sequences with V and J called. Some clones fail to appear in such tables; in the studies checked, an unresolved V gene covers under half of the shortfall, and the cause of the remainder is unknown. V and J calls and clone size are as listed in that table; D and trimming were resolved from the DNA. The sample table holds under 150,000 clones, of which about nine tenths were seen once. The top ten clones comprise approximately 7.5% of the sample.

Worth noting for this clone: No cognate antigen has been identified for it. Base qualities are not provided; no much larger clone lies one nucleotide away.

Recombination connected TRBV2 to TRBJ1-6; perhaps TRBD1 is the D gene, with 5 bases matching. The sample in question was peripheral blood, obtained on day 0 of AZD1222 vaccination. This clonotype was sampled from an adult in good health. The CDR3 loop reads CASVGLRENSPLHF. The DNA is as follows: TGTGCCAGCGTGGGACTCAGGGAGAATTCACCCCTCCACTTT.